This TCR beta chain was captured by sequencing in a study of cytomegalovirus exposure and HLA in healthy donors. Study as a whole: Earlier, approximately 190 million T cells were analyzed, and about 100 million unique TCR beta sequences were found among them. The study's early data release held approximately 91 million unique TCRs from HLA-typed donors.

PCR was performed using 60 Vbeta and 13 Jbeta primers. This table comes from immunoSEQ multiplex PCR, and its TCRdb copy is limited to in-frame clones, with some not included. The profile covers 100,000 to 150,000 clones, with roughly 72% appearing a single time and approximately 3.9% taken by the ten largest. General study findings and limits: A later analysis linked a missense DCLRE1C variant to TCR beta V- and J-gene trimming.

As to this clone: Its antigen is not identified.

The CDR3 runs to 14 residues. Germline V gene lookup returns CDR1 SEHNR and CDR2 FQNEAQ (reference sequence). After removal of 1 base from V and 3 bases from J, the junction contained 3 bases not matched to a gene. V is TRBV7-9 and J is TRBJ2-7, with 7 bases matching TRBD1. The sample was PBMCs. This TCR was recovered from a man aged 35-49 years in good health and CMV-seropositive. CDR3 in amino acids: CASSLEQGYYEQYF. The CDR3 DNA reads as TGTGCCAGCAGCTTAGAACAGGGGTACTACGAGCAGTACTTC.